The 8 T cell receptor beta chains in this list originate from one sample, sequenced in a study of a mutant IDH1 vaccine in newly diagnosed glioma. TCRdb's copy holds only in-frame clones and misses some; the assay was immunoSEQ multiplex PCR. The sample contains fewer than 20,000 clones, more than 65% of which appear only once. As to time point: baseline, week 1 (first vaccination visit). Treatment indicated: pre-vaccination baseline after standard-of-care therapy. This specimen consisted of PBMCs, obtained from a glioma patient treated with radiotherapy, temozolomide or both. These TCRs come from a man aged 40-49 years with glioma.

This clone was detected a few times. This CDR3 reads CASSVVGTGGEAFF. The CDR3 DNA is TGTGCCAGCAGCGTAGTTGGGACAGGGGGAGAAGCTTTCTTT. The V call is TRBV9, the J call TRBJ1-1, with 11 bases lining up with TRBD1. There are 14 residues in the CDR3. Trimming took 0 bases from V and 8 from J; bases not matched to a gene: 3. CDR1 SGDLS and CDR2 YYNGEE come from the germline V gene.

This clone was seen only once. CDR3 bases: TGTGCCAGCAGCACTCCCAGGGGACGCTACACCTTC. It yields the protein CASSTPRGRYTF. This chain joins TRBV5-8 and TRBJ1-2; TRBD1 is a possible D gene (6 bases). Germline CDR1 and CDR2: SGHTS and YDEGEE. The germline V and J ends were trimmed by 4 bases and 9 bases, with 13 bases remaining between them. The CDR3 runs to 12 residues.

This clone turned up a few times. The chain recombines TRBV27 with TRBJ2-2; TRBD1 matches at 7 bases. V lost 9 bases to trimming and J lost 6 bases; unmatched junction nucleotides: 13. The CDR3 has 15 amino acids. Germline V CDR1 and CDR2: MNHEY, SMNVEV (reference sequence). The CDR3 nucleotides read TGTGCCAGACACCCCGGGACAGAGGAGGCCGGGGAGCTGTTTTTT. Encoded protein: CARHPGTEEAGELFF.

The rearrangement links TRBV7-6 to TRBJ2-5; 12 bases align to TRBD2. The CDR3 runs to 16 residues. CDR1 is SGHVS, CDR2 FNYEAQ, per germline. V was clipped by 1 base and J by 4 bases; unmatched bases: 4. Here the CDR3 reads CASSLGTSGTGETQYF. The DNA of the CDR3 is TGTGCCAGCAGCTTAGGGACTAGCGGGACGGGAGAGACCCAGTACTTC.

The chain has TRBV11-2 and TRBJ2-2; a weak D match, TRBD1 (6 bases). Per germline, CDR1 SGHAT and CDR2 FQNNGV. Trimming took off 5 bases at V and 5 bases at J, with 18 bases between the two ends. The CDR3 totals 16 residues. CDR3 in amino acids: CASSPGAGVGTGELFF. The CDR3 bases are TGTGCCAGCAGCCCAGGGGCTGGAGTCGGGACCGGGGAGCTGTTTTTT. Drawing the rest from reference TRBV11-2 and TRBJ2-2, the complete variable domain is EAGVAQSPRYKIIEKRQSVAFWCNPISGHATLYWYQQILGQGPKLLIQFQNNGVVDDSQLPKDRFSAERLKGVDSTLKIQPAKLEDSAVYLCASSPGAGVGTGELFFGEGSRLTVL.

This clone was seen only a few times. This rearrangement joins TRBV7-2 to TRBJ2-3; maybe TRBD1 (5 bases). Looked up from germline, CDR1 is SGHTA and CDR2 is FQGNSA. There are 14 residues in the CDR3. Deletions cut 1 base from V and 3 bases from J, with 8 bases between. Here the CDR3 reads CASSLETATDTQYF. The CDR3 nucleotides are TGTGCCAGCAGCTTAGAGACAGCAACAGATACGCAGTATTTT. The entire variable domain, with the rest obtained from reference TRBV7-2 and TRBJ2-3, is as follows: GAGVSQSPSNKVTEKGKDVELRCDPISGHTALYWYRQSLGQGLEFLIYFQGNSAPDKSGLPSDRFSAERTGGSVSTLTIQRTQQEDSAVYLCASSLETATDTQYFGPGTRLTVL.

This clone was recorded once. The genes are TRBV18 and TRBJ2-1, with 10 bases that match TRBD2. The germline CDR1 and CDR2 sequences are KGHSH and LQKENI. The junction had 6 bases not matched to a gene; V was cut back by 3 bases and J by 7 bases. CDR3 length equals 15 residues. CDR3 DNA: TGTGCCAGCTCACCTGGTAGCGGGAGGTTGAATGAGCAGTTCTTC. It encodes CASSPGSGRLNEQFF.

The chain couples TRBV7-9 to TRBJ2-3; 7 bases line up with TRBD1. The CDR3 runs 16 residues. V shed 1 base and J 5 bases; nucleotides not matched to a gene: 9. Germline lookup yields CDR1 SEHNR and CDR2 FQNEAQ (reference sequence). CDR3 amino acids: CASSLEYRGRGDTQYF. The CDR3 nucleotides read TGTGCCAGCAGCTTAGAGTACAGGGGTCGAGGAGATACGCAGTATTTT.